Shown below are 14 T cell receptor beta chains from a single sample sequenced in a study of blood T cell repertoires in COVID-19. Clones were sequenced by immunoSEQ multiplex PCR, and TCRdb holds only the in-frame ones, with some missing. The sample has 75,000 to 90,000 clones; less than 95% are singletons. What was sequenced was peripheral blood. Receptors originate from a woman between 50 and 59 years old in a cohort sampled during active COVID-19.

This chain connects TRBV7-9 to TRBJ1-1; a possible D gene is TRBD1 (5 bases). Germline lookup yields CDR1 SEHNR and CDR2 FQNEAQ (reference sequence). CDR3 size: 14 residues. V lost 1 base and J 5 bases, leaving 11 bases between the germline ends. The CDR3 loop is CASSLVGHRTEAFF. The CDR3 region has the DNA TGTGCCAGCAGCTTAGTGGGGCATCGGACTGAAGCTTTCTTT.

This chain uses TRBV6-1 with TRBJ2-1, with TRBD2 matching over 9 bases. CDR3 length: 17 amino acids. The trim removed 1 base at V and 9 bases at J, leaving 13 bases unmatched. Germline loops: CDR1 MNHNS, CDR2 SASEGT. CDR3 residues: CASSEEGTSLKRGEQFF. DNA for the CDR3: TGTGCCAGCAGTGAAGAGGGGACTAGCCTAAAGCGGGGTGAGCAGTTCTTC.

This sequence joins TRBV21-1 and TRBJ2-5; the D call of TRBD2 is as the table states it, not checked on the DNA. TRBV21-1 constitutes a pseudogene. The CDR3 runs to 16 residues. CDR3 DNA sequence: TGTGCCAGCAGCAAAGGTAGCGGGGGGTTCCAAGAGACCCAGTACTTC. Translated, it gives CASSKGSGGFQETQYF.

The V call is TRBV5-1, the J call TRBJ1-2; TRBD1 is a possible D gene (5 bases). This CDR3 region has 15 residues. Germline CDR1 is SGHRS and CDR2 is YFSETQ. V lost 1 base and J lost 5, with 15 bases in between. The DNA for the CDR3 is TGCGCCAGCAGCTTGCGGATGTTTGGGGGGTATGGCTACACCTTC. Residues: CASSLRMFGGYGYTF. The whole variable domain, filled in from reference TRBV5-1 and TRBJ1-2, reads KAGVTQTPRYLIKTRGQQVTLSCSPISGHRSVSWYQQTPGQGLQFLFEYFSETQRNKGNFPGRFSGRQFSNSRSEMNVSTLELGDSALYLCASSLRMFGGYGYTFGSGTRLTVV.

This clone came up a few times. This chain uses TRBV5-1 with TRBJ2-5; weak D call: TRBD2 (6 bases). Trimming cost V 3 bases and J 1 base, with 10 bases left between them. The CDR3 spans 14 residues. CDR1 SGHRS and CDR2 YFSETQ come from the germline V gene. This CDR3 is CASSSQGGQETQYF. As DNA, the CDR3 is TGCGCCAGCAGCTCGCAGGGAGGCCAAGAGACCCAGTACTTC.

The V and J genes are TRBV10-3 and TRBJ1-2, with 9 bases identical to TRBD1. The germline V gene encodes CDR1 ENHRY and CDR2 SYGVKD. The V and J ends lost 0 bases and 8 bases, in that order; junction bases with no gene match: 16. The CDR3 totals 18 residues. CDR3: CAISESGRQGQGSWGYTF. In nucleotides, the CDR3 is TGTGCCATCAGTGAGTCCGGGAGACAAGGACAGGGGAGTTGGGGCTACACCTTC.

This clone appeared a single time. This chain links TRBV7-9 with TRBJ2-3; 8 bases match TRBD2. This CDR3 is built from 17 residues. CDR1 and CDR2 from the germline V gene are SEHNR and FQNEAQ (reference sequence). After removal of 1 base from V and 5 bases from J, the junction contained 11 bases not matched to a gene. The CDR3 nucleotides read TGTGCCAGCAGCTTAGGGATAGCGGGGTCGCCGGTAGATACGCAGTATTTT. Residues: CASSLGIAGSPVDTQYF.

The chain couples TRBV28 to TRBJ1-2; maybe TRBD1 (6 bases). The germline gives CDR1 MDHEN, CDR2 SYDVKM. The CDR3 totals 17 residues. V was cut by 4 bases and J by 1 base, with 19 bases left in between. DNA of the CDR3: TGTGCCAGCAGTTCTCCCACGGTGGGGGGGCTTAACTATGGCTACACCTTC. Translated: CASSSPTVGGLNYGYTF.

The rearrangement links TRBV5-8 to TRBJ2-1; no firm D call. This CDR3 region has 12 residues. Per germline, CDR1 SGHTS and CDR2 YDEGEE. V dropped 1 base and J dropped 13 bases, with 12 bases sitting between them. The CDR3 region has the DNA TGTGCCAGCAGCTTGCCCACCGGTTTACAGTTCTTC. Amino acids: CASSLPTGLQFF.

Written as DNA, the CDR3 is TGTGCCAGCACCCCACTAGCGGGAGTCCACAATGAGCAGTTCTTC. This translates into CASTPLAGVHNEQFF. This sequence joins TRBV11-2 and TRBJ2-1; 11 nucleotides agree with TRBD2. The V segment lost 7 bases and the J segment 5 bases; nucleotides outside the gene matches: 7. The CDR3 length is 15 residues. The germline V gene encodes CDR1 SGHAT and CDR2 FQNNGV.

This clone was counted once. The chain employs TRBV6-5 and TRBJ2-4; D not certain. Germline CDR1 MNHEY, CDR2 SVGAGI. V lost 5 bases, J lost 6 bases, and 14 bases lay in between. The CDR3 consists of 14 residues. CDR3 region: CASSPLVNLNIQYF. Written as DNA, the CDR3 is TGTGCCAGCAGTCCTCTGGTAAACTTAAACATTCAGTACTTC.

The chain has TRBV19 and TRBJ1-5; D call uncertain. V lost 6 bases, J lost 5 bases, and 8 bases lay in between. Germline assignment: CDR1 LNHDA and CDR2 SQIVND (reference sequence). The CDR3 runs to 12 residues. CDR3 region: CASRFPDQPQHF. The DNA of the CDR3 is TGTGCCAGTAGGTTCCCTGATCAGCCCCAGCATTTT.

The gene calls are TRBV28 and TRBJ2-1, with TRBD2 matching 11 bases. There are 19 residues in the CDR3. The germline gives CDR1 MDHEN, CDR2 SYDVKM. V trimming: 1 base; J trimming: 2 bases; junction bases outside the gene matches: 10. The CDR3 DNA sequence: TGTGCCAGCAGTTTATCCCCTCTGTTAGCGGGAGGGCCCTACAATGAGCAGTTCTTC. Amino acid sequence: CASSLSPLLAGGPYNEQFF.

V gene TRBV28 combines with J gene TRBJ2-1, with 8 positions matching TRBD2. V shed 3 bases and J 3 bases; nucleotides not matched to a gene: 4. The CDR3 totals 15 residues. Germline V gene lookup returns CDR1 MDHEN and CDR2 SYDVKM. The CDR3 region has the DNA TGTGCCAGCAGTTTGCAGCTAGCGGGCTACAATGAGCAGTTCTTC. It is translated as CASSLQLAGYNEQFF.